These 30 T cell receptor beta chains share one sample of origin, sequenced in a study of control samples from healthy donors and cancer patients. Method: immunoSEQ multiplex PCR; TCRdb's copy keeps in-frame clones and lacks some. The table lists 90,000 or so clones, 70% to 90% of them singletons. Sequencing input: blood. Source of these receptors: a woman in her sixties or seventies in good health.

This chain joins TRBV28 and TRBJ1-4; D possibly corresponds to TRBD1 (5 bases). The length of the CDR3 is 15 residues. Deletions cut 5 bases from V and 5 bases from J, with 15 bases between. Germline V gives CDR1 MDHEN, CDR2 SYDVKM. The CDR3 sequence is CASSITGVRNEKLFF. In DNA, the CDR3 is TGTGCCAGCAGTATCACAGGCGTTCGAAATGAAAAACTGTTTTTT.

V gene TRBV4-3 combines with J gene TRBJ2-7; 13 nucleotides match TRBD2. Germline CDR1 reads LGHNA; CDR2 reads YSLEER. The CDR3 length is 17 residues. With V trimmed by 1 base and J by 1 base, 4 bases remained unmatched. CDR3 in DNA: TGCGCCAGCAGCCAAGGACTAGCGGGAGGTTCTTCCTACGAGCAGTACTTC. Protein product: CASSQGLAGGSSYEQYF.

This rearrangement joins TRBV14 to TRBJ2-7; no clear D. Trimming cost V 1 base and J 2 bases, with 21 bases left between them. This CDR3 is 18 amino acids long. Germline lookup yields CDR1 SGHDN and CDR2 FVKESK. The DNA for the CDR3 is TGTGCCAGCAGCCAAGGATCCATAAGGCGGCACCGCCCCTACGAGCAGTACTTC. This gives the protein CASSQGSIRRHRPYEQYF.

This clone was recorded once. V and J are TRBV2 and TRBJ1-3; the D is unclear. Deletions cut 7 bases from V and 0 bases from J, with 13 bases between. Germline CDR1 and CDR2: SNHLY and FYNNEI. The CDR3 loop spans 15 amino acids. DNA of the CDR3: TGTGCCAGCAAAGGTGGCGGCAGCTCTGGAAACACCATATATTTT. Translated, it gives CASKGGGSSGNTIYF.

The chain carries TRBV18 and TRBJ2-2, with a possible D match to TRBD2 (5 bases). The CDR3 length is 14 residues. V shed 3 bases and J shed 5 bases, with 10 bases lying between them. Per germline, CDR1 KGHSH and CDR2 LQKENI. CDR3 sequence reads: CASSPLTGTGELFF. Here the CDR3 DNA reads TGTGCCAGCTCACCTCTGACGGGGACCGGGGAGCTGTTTTTT.

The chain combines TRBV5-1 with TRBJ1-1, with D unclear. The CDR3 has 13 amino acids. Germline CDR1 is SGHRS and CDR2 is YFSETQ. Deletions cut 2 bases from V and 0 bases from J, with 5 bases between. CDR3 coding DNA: TGCGCCAGCAGCTTTAACATGAACACTGAAGCTTTCTTT. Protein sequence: CASSFNMNTEAFF.

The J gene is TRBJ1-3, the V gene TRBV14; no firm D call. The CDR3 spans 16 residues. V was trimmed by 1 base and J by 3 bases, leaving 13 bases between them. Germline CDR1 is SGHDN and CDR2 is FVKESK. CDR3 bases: TGTGCCAGCAGCCAAGTTCGGGCACAGCTTGGAAACACCATATATTTT. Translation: CASSQVRAQLGNTIYF.

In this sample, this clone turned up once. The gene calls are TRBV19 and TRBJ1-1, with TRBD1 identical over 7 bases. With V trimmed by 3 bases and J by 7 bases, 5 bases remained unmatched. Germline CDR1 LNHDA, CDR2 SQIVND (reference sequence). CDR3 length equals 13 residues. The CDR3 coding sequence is TGTGCCAGTAGTATTATCAGGGGGGTTGAAGCTTTCTTT. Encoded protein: CASSIIRGVEAFF.

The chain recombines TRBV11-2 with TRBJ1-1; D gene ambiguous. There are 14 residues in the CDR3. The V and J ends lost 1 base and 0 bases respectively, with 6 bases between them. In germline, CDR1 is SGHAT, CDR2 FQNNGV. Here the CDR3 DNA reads TGTGCCAGCAGCTTAGTAGGGATGAACACTGAAGCTTTCTTT. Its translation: CASSLVGMNTEAFF.

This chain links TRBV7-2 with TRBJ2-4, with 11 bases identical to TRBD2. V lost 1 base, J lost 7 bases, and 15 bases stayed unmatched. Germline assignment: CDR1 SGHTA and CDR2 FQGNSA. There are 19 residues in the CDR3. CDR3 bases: TGTGCCAGCAGCTTAGAGCGGGGTGGACTAGCGGGTTGGGGGAACATTCAGTACTTC. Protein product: CASSLERGGLAGWGNIQYF.

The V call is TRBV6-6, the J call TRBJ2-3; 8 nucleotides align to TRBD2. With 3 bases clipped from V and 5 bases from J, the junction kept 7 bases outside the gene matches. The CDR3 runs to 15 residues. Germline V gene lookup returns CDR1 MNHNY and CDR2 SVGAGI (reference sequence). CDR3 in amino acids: CASSYFSGGQDTQYF. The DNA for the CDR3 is TGTGCCAGCAGTTATTTTTCGGGAGGGCAAGATACGCAGTATTTT.

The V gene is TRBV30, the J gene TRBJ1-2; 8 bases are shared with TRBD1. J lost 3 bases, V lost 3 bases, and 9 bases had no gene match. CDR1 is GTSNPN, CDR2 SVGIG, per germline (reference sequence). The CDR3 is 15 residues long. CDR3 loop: CAWRMSGGGYYGYTF. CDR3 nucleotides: TGTGCCTGGAGGATGTCAGGGGGCGGGTACTATGGCTACACCTTC.

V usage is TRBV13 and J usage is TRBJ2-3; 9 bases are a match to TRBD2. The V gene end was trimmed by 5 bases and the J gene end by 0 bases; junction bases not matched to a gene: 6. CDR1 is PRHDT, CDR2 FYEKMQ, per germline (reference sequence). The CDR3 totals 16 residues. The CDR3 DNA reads TGTGCCAGCAGCCCTCGGCGGGGGGGAAGCACAGATACGCAGTATTTT. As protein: CASSPRRGGSTDTQYF.

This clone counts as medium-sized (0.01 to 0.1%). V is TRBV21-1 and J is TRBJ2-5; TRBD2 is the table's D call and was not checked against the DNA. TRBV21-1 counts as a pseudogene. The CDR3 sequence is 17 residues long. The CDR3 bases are TGTGCCAGCAGCTCCGGGACTAGCGGGGGGGCAGAAGAGACCCAGTACTTC. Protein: CASSSGTSGGAEETQYF.

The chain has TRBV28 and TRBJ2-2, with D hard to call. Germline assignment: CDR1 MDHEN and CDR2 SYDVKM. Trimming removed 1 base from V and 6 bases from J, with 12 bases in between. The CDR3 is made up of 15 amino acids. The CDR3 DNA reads TGTGCCAGCAGTTTATATAGTACCGGGTCCGGGGAGCTGTTTTTT. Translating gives CASSLYSTGSGELFF.

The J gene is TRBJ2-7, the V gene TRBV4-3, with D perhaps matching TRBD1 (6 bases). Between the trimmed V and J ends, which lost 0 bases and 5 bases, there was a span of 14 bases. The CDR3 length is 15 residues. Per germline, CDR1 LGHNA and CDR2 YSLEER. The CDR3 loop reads CASSQDLNRVDEQYF. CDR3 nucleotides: TGCGCCAGCAGCCAAGATTTGAACAGGGTCGACGAGCAGTACTTC.

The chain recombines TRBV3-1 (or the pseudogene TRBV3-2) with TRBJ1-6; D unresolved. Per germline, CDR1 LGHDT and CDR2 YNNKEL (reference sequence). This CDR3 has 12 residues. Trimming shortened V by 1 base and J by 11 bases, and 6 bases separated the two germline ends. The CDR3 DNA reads TGTGCCAGCAGCCAAGCGGTCCCACCCCTCCACTTT. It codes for CASSQAVPPLHF.

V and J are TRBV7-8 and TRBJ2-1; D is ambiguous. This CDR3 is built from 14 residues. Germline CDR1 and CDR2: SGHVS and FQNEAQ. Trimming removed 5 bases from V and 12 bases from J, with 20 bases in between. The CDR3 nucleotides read TGTGCCAGCAGCGCAAGTCGGACCACAAGGGCGCAGTTCTTC. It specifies CASSASRTTRAQFF.

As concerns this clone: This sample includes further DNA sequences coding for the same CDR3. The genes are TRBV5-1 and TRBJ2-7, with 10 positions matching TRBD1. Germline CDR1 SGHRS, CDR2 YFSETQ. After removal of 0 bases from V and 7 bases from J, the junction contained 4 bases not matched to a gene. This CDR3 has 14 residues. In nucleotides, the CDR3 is TGCGCCAGCAGCTTGGGGACAGGGGGGCGGGAGCAGTACTTC. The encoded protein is CASSLGTGGREQYF. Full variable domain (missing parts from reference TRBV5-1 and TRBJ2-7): KAGVTQTPRYLIKTRGQQVTLSCSPISGHRSVSWYQQTPGQGLQFLFEYFSETQRNKGNFPGRFSGRQFSNSRSEMNVSTLELGDSALYLCASSLGTGGREQYFGPGTRLTVT.

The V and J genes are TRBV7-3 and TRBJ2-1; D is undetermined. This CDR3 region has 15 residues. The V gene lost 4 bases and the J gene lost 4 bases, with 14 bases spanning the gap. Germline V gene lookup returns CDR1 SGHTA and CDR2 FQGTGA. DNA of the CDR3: TGTGCCAGCAGCTCCGAGGCCGCCGTATACAATGAGCAGTTCTTC. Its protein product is CASSSEAAVYNEQFF.

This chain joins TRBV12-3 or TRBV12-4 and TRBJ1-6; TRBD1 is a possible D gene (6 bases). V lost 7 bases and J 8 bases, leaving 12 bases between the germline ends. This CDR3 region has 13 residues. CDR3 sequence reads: CASTAGADSPLHF. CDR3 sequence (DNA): TGTGCCAGCACCGCAGGGGCCGATTCACCCCTCCACTTT.

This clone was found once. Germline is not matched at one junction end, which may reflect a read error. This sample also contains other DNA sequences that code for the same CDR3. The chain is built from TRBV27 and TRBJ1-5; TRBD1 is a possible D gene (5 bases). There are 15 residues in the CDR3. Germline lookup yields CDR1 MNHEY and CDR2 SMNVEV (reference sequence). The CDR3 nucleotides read TGTGCCAGCAGTCCCAGGGTTTTCGGCAATCAGCCCCAGCACTTT. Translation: CASSPRVFGNQPQHF.

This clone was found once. CDR3: CASSVGRIMNTEAFF. CDR3 coding DNA: TGTGCCAGCTCAGTGGGACGGATCATGAACACTGAAGCTTTCTTT. This rearrangement joins TRBV18 to TRBJ1-1; the D gene is possibly TRBD1 (5 bases). Between the trimmed V and J ends, which lost 5 bases and 0 bases, there was a span of 13 bases. This CDR3 has 15 residues. The germline V gene encodes CDR1 KGHSH and CDR2 LQKENI.

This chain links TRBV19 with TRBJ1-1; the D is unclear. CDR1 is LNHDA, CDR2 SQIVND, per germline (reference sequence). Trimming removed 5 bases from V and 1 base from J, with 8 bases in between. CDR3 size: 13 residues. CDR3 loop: CASSSGGNTEAFF. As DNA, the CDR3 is TGTGCCAGTAGTTCAGGCGGGAACACTGAAGCTTTCTTT.

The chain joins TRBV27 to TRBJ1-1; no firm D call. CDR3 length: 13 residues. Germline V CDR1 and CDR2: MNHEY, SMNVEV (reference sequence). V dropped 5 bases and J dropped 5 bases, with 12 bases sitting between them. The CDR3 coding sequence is TGTGCCAGCAGTCCCAGACCCGGTACTGAAGCTTTCTTT. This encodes CASSPRPGTEAFF.

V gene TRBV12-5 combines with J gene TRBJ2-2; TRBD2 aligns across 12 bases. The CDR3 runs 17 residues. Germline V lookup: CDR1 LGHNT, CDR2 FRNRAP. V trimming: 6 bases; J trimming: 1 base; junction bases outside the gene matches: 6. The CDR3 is CASGHGTSGRNTGELFF. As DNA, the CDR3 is TGTGCTAGTGGGCACGGGACTAGCGGGCGGAACACCGGGGAGCTGTTTTTT.

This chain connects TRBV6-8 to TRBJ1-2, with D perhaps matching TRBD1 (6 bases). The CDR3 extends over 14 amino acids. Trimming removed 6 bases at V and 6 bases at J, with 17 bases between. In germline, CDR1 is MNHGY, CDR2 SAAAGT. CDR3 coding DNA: TGTGCCAGCAGACCAAACAGGGAGAGGGATGGCTACACCTTC. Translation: CASRPNRERDGYTF.

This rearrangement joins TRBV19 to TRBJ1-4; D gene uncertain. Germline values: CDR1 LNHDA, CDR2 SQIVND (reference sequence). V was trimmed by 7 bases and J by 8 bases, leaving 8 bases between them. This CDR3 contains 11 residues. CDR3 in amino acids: CASNLGEKLFF. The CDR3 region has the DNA TGTGCCAGTAATCTCGGAGAAAAACTGTTTTTT.

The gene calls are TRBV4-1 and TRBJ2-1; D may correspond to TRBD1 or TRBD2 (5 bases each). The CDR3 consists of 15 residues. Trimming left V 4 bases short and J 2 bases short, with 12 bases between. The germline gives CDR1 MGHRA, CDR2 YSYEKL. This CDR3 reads CASSPGPLTYNEQFF. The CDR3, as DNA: TGCGCCAGCAGCCCGGGGCCCCTCACCTACAATGAGCAGTTCTTC.

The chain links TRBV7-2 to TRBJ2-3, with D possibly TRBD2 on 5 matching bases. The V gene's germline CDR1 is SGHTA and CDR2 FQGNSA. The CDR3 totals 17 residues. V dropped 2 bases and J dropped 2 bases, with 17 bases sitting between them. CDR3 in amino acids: CASSLLGGPLNTDTQYF. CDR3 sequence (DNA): TGTGCCAGCAGCTTATTGGGCGGGCCGCTCAACACAGATACGCAGTATTTT. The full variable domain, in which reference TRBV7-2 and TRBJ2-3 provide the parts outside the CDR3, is GAGVSQSPSNKVTEKGKDVELRCDPISGHTALYWYRQSLGQGLEFLIYFQGNSAPDKSGLPSDRFSAERTGGSVSTLTIQRTQQEDSAVYLCASSLLGGPLNTDTQYFGPGTRLTVL.